Listed below are T cell receptor beta chains from one sample, sequenced in a study of response to subunit inactivated influenza vaccine. TCRdb fed the RT-PCR reads into MiXCR, producing one record per CDR3 protein. Of approximately 700,000 distinct CDR3 sequences listed, about 15% are singletons. The sequencing used PBMCs from blood, collected roughly 15 days before vaccination. These receptors all come from a man in his fifties who received an inactivated influenza vaccine. Both conserved end residues are part of each CDR3. A D gene is named only where the DNA matches it firmly. Size is omitted from some rows. Given values are once, few, many or a class for expanded clones.

TRBD1	TRBV5-1	many	TRBJ2-5	TGCGCCAGCAGCTCCGGGACAGGGGCCATCGTCCAAGAGACCCAGTACTTC	CASSSGTGAIVQETQYF
.	TRBV2	many	TRBJ1-1	TGTGCCAGCAAAGGAAACACTGAAGCTTTCTTT	CASKGNTEAFF
.	TRBV29-1	few	TRBJ2-7	TGCAGCGTTGAAACGAGGGCAGGATCCTACGAGCAGTACTTC	CSVETRAGSYEQYF
.	TRBV28	.	TRBJ1-3	TGTGCCAGCAGGGTCGGCGGAACCGGAAACACCATATATTTT	CASRVGGTGNTIYF
.	TRBV9	few	TRBJ2-7	TGTGCCAGCAGCGTCGGTAGTGGTTCCTACGAGCAGTACTTC	CASSVGSGSYEQYF
TRBD2	TRBV12-3/TRBV12-4	.	TRBJ2-7	TGTGCCAGCAGTTTAGTGGGTAGCGGGGAAAACTACGAGCAGTACTTC	CASSLVGSGENYEQYF
TRBD1	TRBV7-2	few	TRBJ1-2	TGTGCCAGCAGCTTCCAGACAGGGAACTATGGCTACACCTTC	CASSFQTGNYGYTF
TRBD2	TRBV2	many	TRBJ2-2	TGTGCCAGCAGTGAAGCGGTAGGGCTAGCGGGTGGGGAGCTGTTTTTT	CASSEAVGLAGGELFF
.	TRBV9	.	TRBJ2-2	TGTGCCAGCAGCGTATATGCCGGGGAGCTGTTTTTT	CASSVYAGELFF
.	TRBV29-1	.	TRBJ2-2	TGCAGCGTTGTCCGGACGGTCACCGGGGAGCTGTTTTTT	CSVVRTVTGELFF
TRBD1	TRBV29-1	.	TRBJ2-7	TGCAGCGTTTCGACAGGGTCTAGGCGCGAGCAGTACTTC	CSVSTGSRREQYF
.	TRBV10-3	.	TRBJ2-3	TGTGCCATCAGTGATGGGGGCTTGGATACGCAGTATTTT	CAISDGGLDTQYF
.	TRBV12-3/TRBV12-4	.	TRBJ1-5	TGTGCCAGCAGTGAGTTTAGCAATCAGCCCCAGCATTTT	CASSEFSNQPQHF
TRBD1	TRBV7-8	.	TRBJ2-7	TGTGCCAGCAGCGTCTACAGGGGAAAAACCTACGAGCAGTACTTC	CASSVYRGKTYEQYF
TRBD2	TRBV6-2/TRBV6-3	.	TRBJ2-2	TGTGCCAGCAGTTATTGGCTAGCGGGACTGAACGGGGAGCTGTTTTTT	CASSYWLAGLNGELFF
TRBD2	TRBV12-3/TRBV12-4	.	TRBJ2-3	TGTGCCAGCAACCCCGGGGGGGGGCCTGGGGGCACAGATACGCAGTATTTT	CASNPGGGPGGTDTQYF
.	TRBV25-1	.	TRBJ2-1	TGTGCCAGCAGTGAATACGGAATAGAGCAGTTCTTC	CASSEYGIEQFF
TRBD2	TRBV6-1	.	TRBJ2-1	TGTGCCAGCTGGGGTCTAGCGGGAGAAGTTGAGCAGTTCTTC	CASWGLAGEVEQFF
TRBD2	TRBV20-1	few	TRBJ2-7	TGCAGTGCTAGAGCCGGGACTAGCGGAGCCTACGAGCAGTACTTC	CSARAGTSGAYEQYF
TRBD1	TRBV10-3	.	TRBJ1-1	TGTGCCATCAGTGGAGCAGGGGGACCGGCTGAAGCTTTCTTT	CAISGAGGPAEAFF
.	TRBV6-5	.	TRBJ1-2	TGTGCCAGCAGTTACTCGAGTCAAGGAGCGAACGGCTACACCTTC	CASSYSSQGANGYTF
TRBD2	TRBV9	.	TRBJ2-5	TGTGCCAGCAGCGTCGGGGAGGGGTACCAAGAGACCCAGTACTTC	CASSVGEGYQETQYF
TRBD1	TRBV4-1	few	TRBJ1-1	TGCGCCAGCAGCCAAGATATTTGGGACAGAAGTATGAACACTGAAGCTTTCTTT	CASSQDIWDRSMNTEAFF
TRBD1	TRBV20-1	many	TRBJ1-1	TGCAGTGCTAGTCCTGGGACAGGGAGAACTGAAGCTTTCTTT	CSASPGTGRTEAFF
.	TRBV12-3/TRBV12-4	few	TRBJ1-2	TGTGCCAGCAGTGCACCGGGACGAGGCTACACCTTC	CASSAPGRGYTF
.	TRBV10-3	.	TRBJ2-7	TGTGCCATCAGTAACGCCGGGACTCCGGTGTGGGAGCAGTACTTC	CAISNAGTPVWEQYF
.	TRBV9	few	TRBJ2-5	TGTGCCAGCAGCGTAGCAAGGGGCATCCCGATTGAGGAGACCCAGTACTTC	CASSVARGIPIEETQYF
.	TRBV6-5	.	TRBJ2-6	TGTGCCAGCAGTTACGGGCAGTTCCTCTCTGGGGCCAACGTCCTGACTTTC	CASSYGQFLSGANVLTF
TRBD2	TRBV7-6	.	TRBJ2-7	TGTGCCAGCAGCCCGAGCTCTAGCGGGAGCTACGAGCAGTACTTC	CASSPSSSGSYEQYF
.	TRBV30	few	TRBJ2-7	TGTGCCTGGAGTGTAGTGGGATTGAGCGAGCAGTACTTC	CAWSVVGLSEQYF
.	TRBV20-1	few	TRBJ1-2	TGCAGGGCGGCGGGGACGGACCAGGGCGATGGCTACACCTTC	CRAAGTDQGDGYTF
TRBD2	TRBV20-1	few	TRBJ2-1	TGCAGTGCGACGCGGAGAGCGGGGGGCTCCTACAATGAGCAGTTCTTC	CSATRRAGGSYNEQFF
.	TRBV7-8	.	TRBJ2-3	TGTGCCAGCAGCTTACCTGCTCGCGGTTGGGCAGATACGCAGTATTTT	CASSLPARGWADTQYF
.	TRBV9	.	TRBJ1-1	TGTGCCAGCAGCGTAGGAGTTGGGGTAATGAACACTGAAGCTTTCTTT	CASSVGVGVMNTEAFF
.	TRBV12-3/TRBV12-4	few	TRBJ2-5	TGTGCCAGCAGTTTAGAGGAGGCCGGTATGAAGACCCAGTACTTC	CASSLEEAGMKTQYF
.	TRBV7-9	.	TRBJ1-2	TGTGCCAGCAGCTTGGGTTTCTCCTATGGCTACACCTTC	CASSLGFSYGYTF
TRBD2	TRBV7-9	few	TRBJ2-1	TGTGCCAGCAGCTCTATAGCGGGGGGTTACAATGAGCAGTTCTTC	CASSSIAGGYNEQFF
.	TRBV6-5	few	TRBJ2-2	TGTGCCAGCAGTTACTCGACTCTAAACACCGGGGAGCTGTTTTTT	CASSYSTLNTGELFF
TRBD1	TRBV20-1	.	TRBJ2-7	TGCAGTGCTAATAATTGGGACAGGTCCTACGAGCAGTACTTC	CSANNWDRSYEQYF
TRBD1	TRBV20-1	few	TRBJ2-5	TGCAGTGCTATTCGTAGGGGGCCGCCGGAGACCCAGTACTTC	CSAIRRGPPETQYF
.	TRBV20-1	.	TRBJ1-3	TGCAGTGCTAGAGGTGGGGCGGGCCTTAGGAACACCATATATTTT	CSARGGAGLRNTIYF